This T cell receptor beta chain is drawn from a study of blood T cell repertoires in COVID-19. J was trimmed by 3 bases and V by 1 base; bases with no gene match: 6. Germline assignment: CDR1 SGHAT and CDR2 FQNNGV. This CDR3 is built from 16 residues. This clone was seen once. Study processing details: Nucleated cell counts were estimated from reference gene primer amplification. The method was immunoSEQ multiplex PCR; TCRdb's version includes in-frame clones alone and lacks a portion of them. The V and J calls and clone size were taken over from that table, and D and trimming were inferred from the DNA. The table shows roughly 400,000 clones, with around 87% occurring only once.

This chain uses TRBV11-2 with TRBJ2-3, with 8 positions matching TRBD1. The sequenced sample was peripheral blood. The source is a woman aged 55-70 years with COVID-19, enrolled during active disease. DNA for the CDR3: TGTGCCAGCAGCTTAGCACCAGGGGGCAATACAGATACGCAGTATTTT. This gives the protein CASSLAPGGNTDTQYF.